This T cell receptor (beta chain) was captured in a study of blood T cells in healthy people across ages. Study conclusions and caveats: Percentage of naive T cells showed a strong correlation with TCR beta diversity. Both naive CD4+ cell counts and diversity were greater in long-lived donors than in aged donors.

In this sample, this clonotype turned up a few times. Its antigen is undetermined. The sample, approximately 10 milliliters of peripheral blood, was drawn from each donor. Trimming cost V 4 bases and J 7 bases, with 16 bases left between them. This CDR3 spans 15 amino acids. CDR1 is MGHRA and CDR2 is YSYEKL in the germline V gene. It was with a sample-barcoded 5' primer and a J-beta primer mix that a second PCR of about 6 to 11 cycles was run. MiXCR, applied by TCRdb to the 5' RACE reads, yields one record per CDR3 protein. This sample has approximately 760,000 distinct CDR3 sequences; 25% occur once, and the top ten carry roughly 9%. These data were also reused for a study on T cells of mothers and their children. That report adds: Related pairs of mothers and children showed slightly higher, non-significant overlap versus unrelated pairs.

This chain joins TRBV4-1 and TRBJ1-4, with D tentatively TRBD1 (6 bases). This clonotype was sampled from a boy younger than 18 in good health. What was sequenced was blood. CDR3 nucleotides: TGCGCCAGCAGCCCCAGCGGTACAGGGTCTGAAAAACTGTTTTTT. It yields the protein CASSPSGTGSEKLFF.